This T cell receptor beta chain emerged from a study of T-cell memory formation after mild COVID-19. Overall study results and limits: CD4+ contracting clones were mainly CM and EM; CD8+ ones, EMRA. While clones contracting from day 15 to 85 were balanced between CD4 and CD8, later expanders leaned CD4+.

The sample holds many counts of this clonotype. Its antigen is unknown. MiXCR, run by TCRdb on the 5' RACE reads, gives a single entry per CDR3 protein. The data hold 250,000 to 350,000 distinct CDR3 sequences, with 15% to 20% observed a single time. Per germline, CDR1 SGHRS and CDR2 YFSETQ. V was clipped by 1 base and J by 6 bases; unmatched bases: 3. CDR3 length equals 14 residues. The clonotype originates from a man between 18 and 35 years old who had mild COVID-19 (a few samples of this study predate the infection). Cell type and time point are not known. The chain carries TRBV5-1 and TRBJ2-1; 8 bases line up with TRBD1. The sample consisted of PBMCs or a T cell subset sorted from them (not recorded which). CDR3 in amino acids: CASSLSGQGNEQFF. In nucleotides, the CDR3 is TGCGCCAGCAGCTTGTCCGGACAGGGCAATGAGCAGTTCTTC.